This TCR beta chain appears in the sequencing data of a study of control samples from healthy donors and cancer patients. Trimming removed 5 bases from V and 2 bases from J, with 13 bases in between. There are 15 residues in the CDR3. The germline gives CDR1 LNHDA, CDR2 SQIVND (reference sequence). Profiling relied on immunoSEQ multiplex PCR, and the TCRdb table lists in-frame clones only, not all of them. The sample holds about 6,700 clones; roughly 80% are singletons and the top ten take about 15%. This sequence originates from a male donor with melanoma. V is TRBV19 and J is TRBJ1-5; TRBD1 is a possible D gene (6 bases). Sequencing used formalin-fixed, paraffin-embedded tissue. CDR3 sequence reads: CASSQQGSGNQPQHF. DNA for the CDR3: TGTGCCAGTAGTCAACAGGGTTCCGGCAATCAGCCCCAGCATTTT.